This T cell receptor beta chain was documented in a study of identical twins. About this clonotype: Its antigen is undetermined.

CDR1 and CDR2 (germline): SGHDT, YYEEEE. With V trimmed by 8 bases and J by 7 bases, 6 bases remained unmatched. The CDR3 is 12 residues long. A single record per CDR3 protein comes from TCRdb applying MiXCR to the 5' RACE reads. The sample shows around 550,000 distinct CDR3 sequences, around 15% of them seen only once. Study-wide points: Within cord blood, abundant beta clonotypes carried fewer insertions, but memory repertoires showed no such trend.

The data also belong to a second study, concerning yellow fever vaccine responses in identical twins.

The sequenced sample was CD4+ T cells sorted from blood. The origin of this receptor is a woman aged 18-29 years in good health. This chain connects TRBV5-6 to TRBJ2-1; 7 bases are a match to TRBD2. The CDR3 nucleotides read TGTGCCAGTTACCGGGAGGAGAATGAGCAGTTCTTC. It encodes CASYREENEQFF.